This T cell receptor beta chain derives from a study of OX40 agonist ivuxolimab in advanced cancers. CDR1 and CDR2 from the germline V gene are SEHNR and FQNEAQ (reference sequence). This CDR3 contains 15 residues. Trimming removed 5 bases at V and 0 bases at J, with 12 bases between. Only in-frame clones appear in the TCRdb table, and some are missing; sequencing was by immunoSEQ multiplex PCR. The repertoire consists of almost 80,000 clones, with roughly 86% occurring once and the leading ten covering roughly 25%. This sample comprised CD4+ or CD8+ T cells sorted from blood, obtained in a trial of the OX40 agonist ivuxolimab. The chain joins TRBV7-9 to TRBJ2-3; D gene ambiguous. The receptor was derived from an adult with an advanced solid tumor such as melanoma, head and neck, liver or kidney cancer. This CDR3 reads CASSPQGTSTDTQYF. The CDR3 nucleotides are TGTGCCAGCAGCCCACAAGGTACTAGCACAGATACGCAGTATTTT. The variable domain in full, completed from reference TRBV7-9 and TRBJ2-3, reads DTGVSQNPRHKITKRGQNVTFRCDPISEHNRLYWYRQTLGQGPEFLTYFQNEAQLEKSRLLSDRFSAERPKGSFSTLEIQRTEQGDSAMYLCASSPQGTSTDTQYFGPGTRLTVL.